This TCR beta chain was found in a study of T cells in Graves' hyperthyroidism and ophthalmopathy. General observations from the study: Among clonotypes expanded in thyroid above 0.001, most were also found in blood. Before onset, ophthalmopathy was predicted by the model a median about 6.2 months earlier.

Diagnosis relied on clinical symptoms, serum thyroxine and TRAb, thyroid ultrasound and orbital computed tomography. This clonotype has a handful of counts. Its cognate antigen is unknown. The V gene end was trimmed by 1 base and the J gene end by 5 bases; junction bases not matched to a gene: 10. There are 16 residues in the CDR3. Germline-derived CDR1 and CDR2 are PRHDT and FYEKMQ (reference sequence). Researchers took RNA transcripts and amplified the TCR beta CDR3 regions from them. HTBI primers were used for first-round RT-PCR of the TCR CDR3. Using its own MiXCR run on the multiplex PCR reads, TCRdb lists one record per CDR3 protein. In the table there are roughly 700,000 distinct CDR3 sequences, 14% of which are singletons.

The sample consisted of blood. J is TRBJ1-2 and V is TRBV13, with TRBD1 identical over 7 bases. This clonotype originated in a woman aged 18-35 years with Graves' hyperthyroidism. CDR3 coding DNA: TGTGCCAGCAGCTTAGAATCCAGGACAGGAGATTATGGCTACACCTTC. Translating gives CASSLESRTGDYGYTF.